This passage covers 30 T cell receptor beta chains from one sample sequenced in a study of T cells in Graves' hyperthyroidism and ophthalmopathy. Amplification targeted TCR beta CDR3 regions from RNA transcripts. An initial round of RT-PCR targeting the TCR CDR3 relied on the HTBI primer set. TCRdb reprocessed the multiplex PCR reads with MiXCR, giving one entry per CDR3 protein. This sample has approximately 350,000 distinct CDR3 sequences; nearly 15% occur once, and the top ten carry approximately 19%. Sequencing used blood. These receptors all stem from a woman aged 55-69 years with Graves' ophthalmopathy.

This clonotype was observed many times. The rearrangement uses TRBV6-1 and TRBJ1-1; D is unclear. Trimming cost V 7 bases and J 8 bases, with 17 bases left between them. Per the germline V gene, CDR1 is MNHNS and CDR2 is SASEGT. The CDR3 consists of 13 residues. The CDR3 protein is CASTVTAISEAFF. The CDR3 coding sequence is TGTGCCAGCACAGTGACGGCCATCTCAGAAGCTTTCTTT.

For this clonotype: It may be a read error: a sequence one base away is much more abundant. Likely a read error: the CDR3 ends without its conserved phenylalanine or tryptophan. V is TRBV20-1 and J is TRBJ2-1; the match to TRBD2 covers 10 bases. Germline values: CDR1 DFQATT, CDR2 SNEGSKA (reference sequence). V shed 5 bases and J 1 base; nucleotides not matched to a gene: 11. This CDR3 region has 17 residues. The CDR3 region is CSAPSPSGSWSYNEQFL. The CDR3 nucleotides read TGCAGTGCTCCCTCTCCTAGCGGGAGTTGGTCCTACAATGAGCAGTTCCTC.

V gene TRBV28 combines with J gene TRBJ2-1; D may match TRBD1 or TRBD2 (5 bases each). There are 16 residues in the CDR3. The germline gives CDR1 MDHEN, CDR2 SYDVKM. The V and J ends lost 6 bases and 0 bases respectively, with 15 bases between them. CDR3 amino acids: CASRSTGRSSYNEQFF. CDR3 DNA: TGTGCCAGCAGATCCACGGGACGCAGCTCCTACAATGAGCAGTTCTTC.

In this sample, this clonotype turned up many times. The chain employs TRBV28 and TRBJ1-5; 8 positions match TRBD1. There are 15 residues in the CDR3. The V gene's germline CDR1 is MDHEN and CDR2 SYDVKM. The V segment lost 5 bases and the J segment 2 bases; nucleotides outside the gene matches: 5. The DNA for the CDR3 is TGTGCCAGCAGTCCCCAGGGGGCTGGCAATCAGCCCCAGCATTTT. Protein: CASSPQGAGNQPQHF.

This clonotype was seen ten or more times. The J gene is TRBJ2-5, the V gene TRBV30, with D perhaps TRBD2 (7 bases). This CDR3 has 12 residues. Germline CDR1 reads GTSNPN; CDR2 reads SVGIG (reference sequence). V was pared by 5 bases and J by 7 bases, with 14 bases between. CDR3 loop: CAWGGASGTQYF. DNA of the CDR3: TGTGCCTGGGGGGGGGCTTCAGGGACCCAGTACTTC. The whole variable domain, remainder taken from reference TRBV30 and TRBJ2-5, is SQTIHQWPATLVQPVGSPLSLECTVEGTSNPNLYWYRQAAGRGLQLLFYSVGIGQISSEVPQNLSASRPQDRQFILSSKKLLLSDSGFYLCAWGGASGTQYFGPGTRLLVL.

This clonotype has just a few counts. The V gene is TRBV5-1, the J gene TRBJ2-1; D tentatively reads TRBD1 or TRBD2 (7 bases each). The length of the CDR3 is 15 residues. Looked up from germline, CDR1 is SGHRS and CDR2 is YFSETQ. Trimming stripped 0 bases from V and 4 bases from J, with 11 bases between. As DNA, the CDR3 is TGCGCCAGCAGCTTGGCAGGGGGGGAGTACAATGAGCAGTTCTTC. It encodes CASSLAGGEYNEQFF.

In DNA, the CDR3 is TGTGCCAGCAGCTTAGGGAGGGACACCTATGGCTACACCTTC. Translating it yields CASSLGRDTYGYTF. This chain uses TRBV7-8 with TRBJ1-2, with a tentative D call TRBD1 (6 bases). The CDR3 has 14 residues. Germline V CDR1 and CDR2: SGHVS, FQNEAQ. Trimming pared 1 base from V and 4 bases from J, leaving 10 bases between.

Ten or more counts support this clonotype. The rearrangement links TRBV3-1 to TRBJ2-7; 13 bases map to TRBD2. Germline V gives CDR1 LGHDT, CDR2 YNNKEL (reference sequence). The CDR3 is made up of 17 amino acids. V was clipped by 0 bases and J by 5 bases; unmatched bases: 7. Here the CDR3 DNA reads TGTGCCAGCAGCCAAGAGGTCGGACTAGCGGGAGCCCACGAGCAGTACTTC. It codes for CASSQEVGLAGAHEQYF.

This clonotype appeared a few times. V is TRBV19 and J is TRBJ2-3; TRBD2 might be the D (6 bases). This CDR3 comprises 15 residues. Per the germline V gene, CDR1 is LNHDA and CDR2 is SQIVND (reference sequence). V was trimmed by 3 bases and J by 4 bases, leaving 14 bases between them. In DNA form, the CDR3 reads TGTGCCAGTAGTATTACTAGCACAGGTTCAGATACGCAGTATTTT. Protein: CASSITSTGSDTQYF.

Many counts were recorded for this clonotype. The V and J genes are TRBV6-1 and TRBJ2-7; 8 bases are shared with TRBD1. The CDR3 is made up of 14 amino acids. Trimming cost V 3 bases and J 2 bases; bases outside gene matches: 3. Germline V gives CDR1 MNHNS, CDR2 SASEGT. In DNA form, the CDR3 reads TGTGCCAGCAGTGAGGGACAGGTAACCTACGAGCAGTACTTC. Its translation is CASSEGQVTYEQYF.

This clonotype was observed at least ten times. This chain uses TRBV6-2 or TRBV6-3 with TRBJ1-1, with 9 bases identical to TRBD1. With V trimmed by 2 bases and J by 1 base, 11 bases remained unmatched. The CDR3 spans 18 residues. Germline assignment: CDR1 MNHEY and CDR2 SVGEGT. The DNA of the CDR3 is TGTGCCAGCAGTTACGTACCGATGACAGGGGGGTCGAACACTGAAGCTTTCTTT. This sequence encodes CASSYVPMTGGSNTEAFF.

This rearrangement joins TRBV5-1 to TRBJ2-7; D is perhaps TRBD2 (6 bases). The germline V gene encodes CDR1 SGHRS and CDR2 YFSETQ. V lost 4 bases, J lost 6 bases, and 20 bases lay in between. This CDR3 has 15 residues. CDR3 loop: CASSPNVDLRGEQYF. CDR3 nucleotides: TGCGCCAGCAGCCCCAACGTTGACCTGCGGGGCGAGCAGTACTTC.

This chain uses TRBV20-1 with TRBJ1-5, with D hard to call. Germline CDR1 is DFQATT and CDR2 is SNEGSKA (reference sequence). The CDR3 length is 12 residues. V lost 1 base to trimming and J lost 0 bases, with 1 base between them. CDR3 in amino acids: CSARVSNQPQHF. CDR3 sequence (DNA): TGCAGTGCTAGAGTTAGCAATCAGCCCCAGCATTTT.

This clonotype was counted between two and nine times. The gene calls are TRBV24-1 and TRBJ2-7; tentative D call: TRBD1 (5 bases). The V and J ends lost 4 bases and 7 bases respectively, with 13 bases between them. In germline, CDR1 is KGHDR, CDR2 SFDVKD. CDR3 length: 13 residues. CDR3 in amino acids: CATSDPGSGEQYF. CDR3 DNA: TGTGCCACCAGTGACCCAGGGTCCGGGGAGCAGTACTTC.

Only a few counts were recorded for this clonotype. The CDR3 coding sequence is TGTGCCACGGGACACGGTACCTACAATGAGCAGTTCTTC. Its protein is CATGHGTYNEQFF. The chain joins TRBV24-1 to TRBJ2-1; tentative D call: TRBD1 (6 bases). The V and J ends lost 10 bases and 2 bases respectively, with 11 bases between them. CDR3 length equals 13 residues. Per germline, CDR1 KGHDR and CDR2 SFDVKD.

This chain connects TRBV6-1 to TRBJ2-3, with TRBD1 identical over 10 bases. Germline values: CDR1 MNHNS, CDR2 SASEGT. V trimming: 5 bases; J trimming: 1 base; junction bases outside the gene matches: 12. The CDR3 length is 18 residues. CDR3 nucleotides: TGTGCCAGCAGTAGGGGACAGGGGCTAGCGGGCGGCACAGATACGCAGTATTTT. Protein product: CASSRGQGLAGGTDTQYF.

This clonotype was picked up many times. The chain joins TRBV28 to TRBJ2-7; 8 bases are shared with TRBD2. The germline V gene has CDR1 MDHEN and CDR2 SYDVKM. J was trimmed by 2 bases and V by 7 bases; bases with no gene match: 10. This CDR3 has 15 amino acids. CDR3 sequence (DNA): TGTGCCAGCACTACCGGGGGGGGGGGGGCCTACGAGCAGTACTTC. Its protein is CASTTGGGGAYEQYF.

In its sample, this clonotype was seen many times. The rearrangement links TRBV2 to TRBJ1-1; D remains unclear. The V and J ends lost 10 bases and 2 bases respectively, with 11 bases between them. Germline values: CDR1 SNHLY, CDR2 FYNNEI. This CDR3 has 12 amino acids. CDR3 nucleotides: TGTGCCACCCTGGACGGAAACACTGAAGCTTTCTTT. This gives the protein CATLDGNTEAFF.

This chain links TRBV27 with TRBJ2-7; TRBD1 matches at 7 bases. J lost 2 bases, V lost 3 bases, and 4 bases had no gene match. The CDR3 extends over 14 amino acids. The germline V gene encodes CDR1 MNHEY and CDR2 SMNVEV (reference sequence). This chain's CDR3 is CASSFRQGAYEQYF. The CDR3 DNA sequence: TGTGCCAGCAGTTTCCGACAGGGTGCCTACGAGCAGTACTTC.

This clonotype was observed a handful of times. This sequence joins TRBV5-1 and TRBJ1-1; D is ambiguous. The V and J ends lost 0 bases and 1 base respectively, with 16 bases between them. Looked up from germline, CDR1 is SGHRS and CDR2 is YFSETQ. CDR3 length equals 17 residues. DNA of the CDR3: TGCGCCAGCAGCTTGGTGCCCCGTGGCATAACGAACACTGAAGCTTTCTTT. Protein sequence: CASSLVPRGITNTEAFF. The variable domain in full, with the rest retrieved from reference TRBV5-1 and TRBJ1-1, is KAGVTQTPRYLIKTRGQQVTLSCSPISGHRSVSWYQQTPGQGLQFLFEYFSETQRNKGNFPGRFSGRQFSNSRSEMNVSTLELGDSALYLCASSLVPRGITNTEAFFGQGTRLTVV.

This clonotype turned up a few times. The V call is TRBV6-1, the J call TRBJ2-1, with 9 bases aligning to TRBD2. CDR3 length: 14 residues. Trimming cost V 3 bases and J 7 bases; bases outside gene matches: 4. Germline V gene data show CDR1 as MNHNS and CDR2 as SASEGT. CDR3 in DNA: TGTGCCAGCAGTGAGGCGGGAGGGCCAAATGAGCAGTTCTTC. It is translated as CASSEAGGPNEQFF.

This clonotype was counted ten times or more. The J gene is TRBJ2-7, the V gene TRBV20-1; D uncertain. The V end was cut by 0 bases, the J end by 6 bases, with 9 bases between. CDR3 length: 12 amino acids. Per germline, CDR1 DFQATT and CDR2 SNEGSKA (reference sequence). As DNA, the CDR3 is TGCAGTGCTAGAGATGGCGGCCGCGAGCAGTACTTC. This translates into CSARDGGREQYF.

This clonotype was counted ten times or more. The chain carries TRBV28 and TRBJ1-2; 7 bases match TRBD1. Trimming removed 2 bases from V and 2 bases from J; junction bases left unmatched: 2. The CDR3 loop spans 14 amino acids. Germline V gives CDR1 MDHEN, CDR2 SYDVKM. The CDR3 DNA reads TGTGCCAGCAGTTTAGTGGACAGGAACTATGGCTACACCTTC. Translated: CASSLVDRNYGYTF.

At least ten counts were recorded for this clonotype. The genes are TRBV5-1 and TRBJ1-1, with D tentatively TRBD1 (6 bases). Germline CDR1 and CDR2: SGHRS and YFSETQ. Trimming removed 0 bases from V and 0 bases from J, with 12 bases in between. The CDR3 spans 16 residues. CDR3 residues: CASSLAGAAMNTEAFF. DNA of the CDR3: TGCGCCAGCAGCTTGGCGGGGGCGGCCATGAACACTGAAGCTTTCTTT. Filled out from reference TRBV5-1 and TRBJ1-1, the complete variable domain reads KAGVTQTPRYLIKTRGQQVTLSCSPISGHRSVSWYQQTPGQGLQFLFEYFSETQRNKGNFPGRFSGRQFSNSRSEMNVSTLELGDSALYLCASSLAGAAMNTEAFFGQGTRLTVV.

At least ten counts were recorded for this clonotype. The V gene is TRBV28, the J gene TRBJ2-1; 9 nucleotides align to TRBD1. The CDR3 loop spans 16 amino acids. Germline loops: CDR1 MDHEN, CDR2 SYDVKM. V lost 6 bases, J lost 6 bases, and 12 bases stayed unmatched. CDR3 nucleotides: TGTGCCAGCAGCTCCCAAGGGACAGGGTATCGCAATGAGCAGTTCTTC. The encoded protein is CASSSQGTGYRNEQFF. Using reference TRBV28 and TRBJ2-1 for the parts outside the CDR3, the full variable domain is DVKVTQSSRYLVKRTGEKVFLECVQDMDHENMFWYRQDPGLGLRLIYFSYDVKMKEKGDIPEGYSVSREKKERFSLILESASTNQTSMYLCASSSQGTGYRNEQFFGPGTRLTVL.

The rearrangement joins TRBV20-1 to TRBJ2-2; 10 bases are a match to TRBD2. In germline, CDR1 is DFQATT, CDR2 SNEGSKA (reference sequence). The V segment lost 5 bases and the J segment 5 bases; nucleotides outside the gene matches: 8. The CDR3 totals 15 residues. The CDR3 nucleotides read TGCAGTGCTCTTACTAGCGGGAAGGTGACCGGGGAGCTGTTTTTT. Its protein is CSALTSGKVTGELFF.

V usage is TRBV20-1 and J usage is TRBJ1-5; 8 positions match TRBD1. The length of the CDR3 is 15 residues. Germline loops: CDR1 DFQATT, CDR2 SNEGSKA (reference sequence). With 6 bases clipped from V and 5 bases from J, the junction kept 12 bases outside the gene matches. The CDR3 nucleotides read TGCAGTGCCGGGGCCCCAGGGGGCTGGTATCAGCCCCAGCATTTT. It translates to CSAGAPGGWYQPQHF.

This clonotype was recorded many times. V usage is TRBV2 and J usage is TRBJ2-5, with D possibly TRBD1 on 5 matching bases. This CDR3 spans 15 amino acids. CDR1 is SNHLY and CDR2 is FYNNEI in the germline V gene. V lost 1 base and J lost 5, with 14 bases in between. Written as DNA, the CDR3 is TGTGCCAGCAGTGAAGGGGGCTTCGTGGGGGAGACCCAGTACTTC. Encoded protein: CASSEGGFVGETQYF.

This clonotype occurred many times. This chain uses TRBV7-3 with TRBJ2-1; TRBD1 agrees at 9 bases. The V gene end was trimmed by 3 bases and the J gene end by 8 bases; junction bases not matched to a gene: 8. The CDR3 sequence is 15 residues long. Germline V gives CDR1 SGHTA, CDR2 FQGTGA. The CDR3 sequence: CASSFSGTGSDEQFF. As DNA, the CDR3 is TGTGCCAGCAGCTTTTCCGGGACAGGGTCCGATGAGCAGTTCTTC.

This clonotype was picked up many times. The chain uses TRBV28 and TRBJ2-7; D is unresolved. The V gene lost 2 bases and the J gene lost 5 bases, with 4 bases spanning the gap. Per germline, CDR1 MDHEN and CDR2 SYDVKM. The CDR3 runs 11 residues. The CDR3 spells CASSLDDEQYF. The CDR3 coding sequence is TGTGCCAGCAGTTTAGACGACGAGCAGTACTTC.